This paragraph covers one T cell receptor beta chain sequence. This clone was observed once. Its antigen is not yet known. No base quality values were provided; no much bigger clone lies one nucleotide off. The cohort consisted of some 730 healthy bone marrow donors. At the time of sampling, every cohort member was nominally healthy, though immune exposures that went unrecorded were likely present. The donor tested CMV seronegative and was one of the 352 seronegative cohort members. Every donor gave a peripheral blood sample, and the peripheral blood mononuclear cells from that sample were used for TCR beta sequencing. Genomic DNA was extracted from the blood cell samples with the Qiagen DNeasy Blood Extraction Kit. This sample is part of a study of cytomegalovirus exposure and HLA in healthy donors (dated by TCRdb to between 2016 and 2019). Regarding the research as a whole: In an earlier analysis of under 600 of the donors, 276 Gb of sequence data and 90 million to 120 million unique TCR beta sequences from some 170 million T cells were reported. Roughly 300 gigabases of sequencing data and 70 million to 100 million unique TCR sequences were included in an early release covering several hundred HLA-typed donors. Of the roughly 400 genotyped donors, around 81% fell in the genetic ancestry cluster associated with self-reported Caucasian donors. The study aimed to test whether cataloging public T cell receptors could reveal signatures of past pathogen exposure. The study used immunosequencing to profile the T cell repertoires of under 700 subjects and linked those repertoires to cytomegalovirus serostatus. Along with the approximately 700-subject first cohort, a separate validation cohort of over a hundred different subjects was used. The study combined high-throughput TCR immunosequencing, statistical association of individual TCRs with disease status, and machine learning to predict cytomegalovirus infection status. A later analysis re-examined previously published TCR beta repertoires from over 500 donors and added high-resolution HLA genotyping to investigate patterns of TCR occurrence. The later analysis used no new phenotypic data to find candidate immune exposures, relying instead on TCR beta sequences and their occurrence across donors. An earlier analysis of approximately 630 of the donors applied high-throughput TCR beta sequencing to assess whether each TCR beta V gene segment acted as functional or pseudogenic. Alongside the repertoire data, information on donor age, sex, ethnicity and CMV serostatus was compiled. A later genetic analysis used genome-wide SNP genotypes for about 65% of the 666 donors, treating that subset as a discovery cohort. Every repertoire in the discovery cohort had been generated on one and the same sequencing platform. Both class I and class II loci were covered by HLA typing, at four-digit resolution. The number of typed donors differed by locus: roughly 620-640 for A, B, C, DRB1 and DQB1; some 500 for DQA1; around 610 for DPA1; and around 490 for DPB1. Roughly 5 DR-DQ haplotypes were handled as single units for association and clustering because linkage in the cohort was strong. On average, 235,054 unique TCR beta nucleotide sequences were sequenced per donor among more than 350 genotyped donors of the cohort, with around 19% of those sequences being non-productive.

Results the study describes overall, beyond this receptor: The sequencing pipeline was judged likely to have produced a cluster of highly shared sequence variants as a technical artifact. Strong co-occurrence of HLA alleles, especially DR and DQ, made assigning TCR associations to individual alleles difficult. A few of the identified cytomegalovirus-associated TCR beta chains were confirmed in vitro to be specific for cytomegalovirus antigens. In a later genetic analysis, fewer N-insertions in productive TCRs were reported among donors in an Asian-associated ancestry cluster than the approximately 710-donor mean. The authors suggested that the approach could potentially be extended to other disease states and immunological phenotypes. The only immune exposure information available for the cohort was CMV serostatus. In a later analysis, several top co-occurrence clusters were reported to appear linked to parvovirus B19, influenza, CMV and Epstein-Barr virus. HLA typing was unavailable for some donors at each locus, so association tests used only the typed subset. A later analysis found that TCR association rates varied across HLA loci, with DRB1 alleles showing the most associated TCRs and HLA-C alleles the fewest. In a later analysis, most CMV-associated TCR beta chains were found to appear HLA-restricted, with HLA associations seemingly driven largely by CMV exposure. A further reported finding was that TCR beta sequences accurately predicted the HLA-A and HLA-B alleles for most subjects in the first cohort. A later genetic analysis associated a missense DCLRE1C variant with V-gene and J-gene trimming of TCR beta chains, and an independent cohort replicated the association. Some IMGT-functional V segments, including TRBV6-2 and TRBV6-3, could not be distinguished by the 87-base-pair reads and were therefore excluded. An earlier analysis of some 560 of the donors showed that most TCR beta V segments appeared in productive rearrangements either about 87% or about 30% of the time, which broadly matched IMGT annotations. The presence/absence analyses assumed that sequencing depth was roughly uniform across donors, and that assumption may not be true. In this cohort, only TCR beta chains were sequenced, and detectable features were limited by the absence of alpha or paired-chain data. A later analysis found that HLA-associated TCR beta chains were more clonally expanded and had lower generation probabilities than equally common non-associated chains. The study listed 150 to 200 TCR beta chains as associated with cytomegalovirus. A later analysis associated roughly 17,000 TCR beta sequences with specific HLA alleles at a false discovery rate of 0.05. The classifier was reported to diagnose cytomegalovirus status with high specificity and sensitivity in both the original cohort and the validation cohort. Linkage disequilibrium might explain the correlated functional status among segregating V segments, but an unknown experimental factor could not be excluded. Seventeen rarely observed V segments, including chromosome 9 orphons, were excluded from the earlier analysis of just under 600 of the donors because counts were too low. Most TCR sequences were seen in very few donors, while some public TCRs were found in many individuals.

To prepare the library, the immunoSEQ multiplex PCR assay was applied. A mixture of 60 forward primers for TCR Vbeta segments and 13 reverse primers for TCR Jbeta segments was used in the multiplex PCR. Amplification of the CDR3 region of rearranged TCR beta genes was performed with a multiplex PCR assay on genomic DNA. Amplified TCR beta libraries were sequenced as 87-base-pair reads on the Illumina HiSeq System. The paper's processing steps were these. Across the roughly 670 repertoires, a later analysis counted 80 million or so unique TCR beta chains, 9 million to 14 million of which were shared by at least two donors. To remove PCR and sequencing errors, raw reads were error-corrected and collapsed into unique sequences using a nearest-neighbor algorithm that merged closely related sequences. Alignment of CDR3 sequences to IMGT reference sequences was used to assign V, D and J gene segments. For a sequence to be retained, a match of at least six nucleotides was required to both a V gene segment and a J gene segment. A rearrangement was called productive if the CDR3 had no stop codons and remained in frame with V and J, and every other rearrangement was called non-productive. CDR3 was defined according to IMGT convention as the region running from the second conserved V-encoded cysteine to the conserved J-encoded phenylalanine. Sequences without an unambiguous match to a single V gene segment were excluded from the earlier analysis of over 500 of the donors. In an earlier analysis of 450 to 700 of the donors, V segments were called functional above 56.7% productive rearrangements and were called segregating when the between-donor standard deviation exceeded 5%. A statistical classification framework was built for diagnosing cytomegalovirus status from the catalog of TCR beta chain sequences. In a later analysis, V and J genes were assigned by comparing TCR nucleotide sequences against IMGT/GENE-DB human TR gene sequences. The TCRdist pipeline was used in a later analysis to assign CDR3 sequences and most-parsimonious VDJ recombination scenarios. In a later analysis, each TCR beta chain was defined by its CDR3 amino acid sequence together with its V-gene family, and reads lacking a unique V-gene family were excluded. In a later analysis, 450 to 600 highly shared, low-generation-probability nucleotide sequences were removed to address suspected cross-contamination and a sequencing artifact. For each public chain, a later analysis derived a clonal expansion index from normalized ranks of inferred template counts within each repertoire. In a later analysis, generation probabilities were computed using a VDJ recombination model fitted to out-of-frame rearrangements, and the results were checked against IGoR. In a later analysis, TCR-TCR, TCR-HLA and TCR-CMV co-occurrence was scored with hypergeometric tests, and a repertoire-size bias correction was applied to TCR pairs. False discovery rates were estimated in a later analysis by permuting HLA or CMV assignments 20 times. In a later analysis, co-occurring TCRs were grouped using DBSCAN, and TCRdist sequence similarity was added for clustering within HLA-allele-positive subsets. Co-occurrence clustering excluded repertoires with fewer than 30,000 or more than 120,000 public chains, plus five with anomalous nucleotide sharing. TCRdb obtained this table from immuneACCESS and retained in-frame rearrangements with V and J assigned. These tables miss some clones; where compared with another copy, unresolved V genes account for less than half of the shortfall, and the remainder is unexplained. The V and J calls and clone size were taken over from that table, and D and trimming were inferred from the DNA. The table for this sample lists under 150,000 clones; 83% of them were counted only once. Of the sample, less than 1.5% falls within the top ten clones.

V is pared back by 2 bases and J by 2 bases, with 3 bases lying between the germline termini. The CDR3, from cysteine to phenylalanine, totals 11 residues. The kept DNA is CDR3 alone, 33 bases in frame from the first base. CDR1 and CDR2 are drawn from the germline V gene: SQVTM, ANQGSEA. The sequence came from a girl aged 2-10 years in good health and CMV-seronegative. The chain uses TRBV29-1 and TRBJ1-1, with the D gene uncertain. The sequencing input was PBMCs. The DNA sequence is TGCAGCGTTGAAATAAACACTGAAGCTTTCTTT. Its coded protein is CSVEINTEAFF.